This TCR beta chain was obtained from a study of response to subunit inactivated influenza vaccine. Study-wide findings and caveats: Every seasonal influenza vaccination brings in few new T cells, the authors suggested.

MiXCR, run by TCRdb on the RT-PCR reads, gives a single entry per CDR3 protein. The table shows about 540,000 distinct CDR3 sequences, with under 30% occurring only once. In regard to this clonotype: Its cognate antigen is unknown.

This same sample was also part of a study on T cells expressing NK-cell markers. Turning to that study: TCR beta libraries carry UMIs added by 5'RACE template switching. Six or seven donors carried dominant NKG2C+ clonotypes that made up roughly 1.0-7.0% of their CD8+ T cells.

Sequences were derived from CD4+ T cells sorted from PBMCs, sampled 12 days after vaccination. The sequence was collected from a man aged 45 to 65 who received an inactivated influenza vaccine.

The CDR3 nucleotides read TGTGCCAGCAGCACGACTAGCGGGGGGAGCTCTGCCTACAATGAGCAGTTCTTC. Translated, it gives CASSTTSGGSSAYNEQFF. The gene calls are TRBV6-1 and TRBJ2-1; TRBD2 agrees at 13 bases. Per germline, CDR1 MNHNS and CDR2 SASEGT. The V and J ends lost 6 bases and 2 bases, in that order; junction bases with no gene match: 10. This CDR3 spans 18 amino acids.